The entry that follows covers one T cell receptor beta chain sequence. What it recognizes is unknown. This entry comes from a study of T cell repertoires in cytomegalovirus infection. Via MiXCR, TCRdb re-called the reads, giving one row per CDR3 protein. The table includes about 240,000 distinct CDR3 sequences, approximately 13% detected once. Study observations and caveats: Carriage of CMV together with the relevant HLA was identifiable through cumulative public TCR beta family frequency.

In germline, CDR1 is SGHVS, CDR2 FQNEAQ. CDR3 length: 15 residues. The V and J ends lost 5 bases and 0 bases respectively, with 14 bases between them. The chain combines TRBV7-8 with TRBJ2-7; TRBD2 might be the D (5 bases). The sequence derives from a human donor in good health (CMV status not recorded). Some clones in this sample may be carry-over from other donors' samples. Sequenced: PBMCs. The CDR3 loop reads CASSGRTGSSYEQYF. The CDR3 coding sequence is TGTGCCAGCAGCGGGCGGACGGGGAGCTCCTACGAGCAGTACTTC.